This TCR beta chain comes out of a study of T cell responses to AZD1222 COVID-19 vaccine. Study-wide context: Second-dose timings of about 4 or about 12 weeks were pooled. General study results and limits: Close to half of all spike-specific TCRs reportedly target regions of the variants that are unmutated.

This clone was seen a single time. Its matching antigen is unknown. TCRdb's copy holds only in-frame clones and misses some; the assay was immunoSEQ multiplex PCR. Of under 200,000 clones detected, less than 95% appear once; the ten largest clones hold around 4.4%. The receptor was isolated from an adult in good health. The sample here was peripheral blood, taken on day 0 of AZD1222 vaccination.

The CDR3 spells CASRVGGGSDIQYF. CDR3 sequence (DNA): TGTGCCAGCAGAGTGGGAGGGGGCTCAGACATTCAGTACTTC. This rearrangement joins TRBV11-3 to TRBJ2-4, with D possibly being TRBD1 or TRBD2 (7 bases each). The CDR3 covers 14 residues. V dropped 6 bases and J dropped 8 bases, with 17 bases sitting between them. Per germline, CDR1 SGHNT and CDR2 YENEEA.